This paragraph reports one T cell receptor beta chain. TCR beta CDR3 regions were amplified from RNA transcripts. Second-round multiplex PCR came after a first-round RT-PCR that employed HTBI primers. TCRdb analysed the multiplex PCR reads with MiXCR anew, one entry per CDR3 protein. In the table there are hundreds of thousands of distinct CDR3 sequences, roughly 20% of which are singletons. The sample comes from a study of Graves' ophthalmopathy and Graves' hyperthyroidism. CDR1 is SGHRS, CDR2 YFSETQ, per germline. Trimming took 4 bases from V and 5 from J; bases not matched to a gene: 20. This CDR3 is built from 18 residues.

This sequence originates from a woman aged 18-30 years with stable Graves' hyperthyroidism. Sequencing was carried out using peripheral blood. The V and J genes are TRBV5-1 and TRBJ2-5; 7 nucleotides agree with TRBD2. CDR3 nucleotide sequence: TGCGCCAGCAGCAGCCTTGGGACGGGGCGCGGGAGTCGGGAGACCCAGTACTTC. Residues: CASSSLGTGRGSRETQYF.